The 3 T cell receptor beta chains presented below share a single source sample, sequenced in a study of blood T cell repertoires in COVID-19. The protocol was immunoSEQ multiplex PCR, while the TCRdb copy is restricted to in-frame clones and leaves out a portion. The sample lists roughly 130,000 clones, 80% to 90% seen once, with around 2.3% in the top ten. The sample comprised PBMCs or T cells enriched from blood (not recorded which). The source is a woman aged 45-65 years who had recovered from COVID-19.

In its sample, this clone was seen once. V and J are TRBV7-3 and TRBJ1-1; D uncertain. The CDR3 is 15 residues long. Trimming left V 5 bases short and J 3 bases short, with 16 bases between. Germline loops: CDR1 SGHTA, CDR2 FQGTGA. As DNA, the CDR3 is TGTGCCAGCAGCACCGACTCACTCCGGGACACTGAAGCTTTCTTT. Translation: CASSTDSLRDTEAFF.

This clone appeared a single time. V gene TRBV2 combines with J gene TRBJ1-5; D unclear. Germline V lookup: CDR1 SNHLY, CDR2 FYNNEI. V lost 3 bases, J lost 5 bases, and 5 bases lay in between. CDR3 length: 12 residues. The CDR3 loop reads CASSDPDQPQHF. The CDR3 DNA follows: TGTGCCAGCAGTGATCCAGATCAGCCCCAGCATTTT. The variable domain in full, completed from reference TRBV2 and TRBJ1-5, reads EPEVTQTPSHQVTQMGQEVILRCVPISNHLYFYWYRQILGQKVEFLVSFYNNEISEKSEIFDDQFSVERPDGSNFTLKIRSTKLEDSAMYFCASSDPDQPQHFGDGTRLSIL.

V and J are TRBV4-3 and TRBJ2-1; 13 nucleotides align to TRBD2. The ends lost 2 bases at V and 9 bases at J; junction bases unmatched: 7. This CDR3 contains 16 residues. Germline CDR1 and CDR2: LGHNA and YSLEER. The CDR3 sequence: CASSQLGLAGEREQFF. In DNA, the CDR3 is TGCGCCAGCAGCCAACTCGGACTAGCGGGGGAACGTGAGCAGTTCTTC.